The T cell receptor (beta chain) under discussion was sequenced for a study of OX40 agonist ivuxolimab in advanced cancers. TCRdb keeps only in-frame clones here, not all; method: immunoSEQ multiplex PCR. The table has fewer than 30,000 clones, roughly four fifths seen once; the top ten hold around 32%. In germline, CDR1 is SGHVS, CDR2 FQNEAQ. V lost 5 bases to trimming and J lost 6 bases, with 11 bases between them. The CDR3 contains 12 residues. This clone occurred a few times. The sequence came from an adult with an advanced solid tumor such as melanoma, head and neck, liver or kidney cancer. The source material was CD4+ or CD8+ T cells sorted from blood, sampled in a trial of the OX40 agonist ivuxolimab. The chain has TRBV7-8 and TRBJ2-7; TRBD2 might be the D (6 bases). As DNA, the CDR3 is TGTGCCAGCAGCCCCGGGGGAACCGAGCAGTACTTC. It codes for CASSPGGTEQYF.